A selection of T cell receptor beta chains follows, all from one sample in a study of cytomegalovirus exposure and HLA in healthy donors. Libraries were prepared by immunoSEQ multiplex PCR; TCRdb keeps only in-frame clonotypes and omits some of them. The table includes about 190,000 clones, 70% to 90% detected once. The sequenced sample was PBMCs. The receptors here all came from a woman aged 30 to 39 in good health and CMV-seronegative. Each CDR3 is given with its conserved first and last residue. Each record gives: D gene, V gene, clone size, J gene, CDR3 protein, CDR3 DNA. A D gene is named only where the DNA matches it firmly. Where a row states a size, it is once, few, many or the class of an expanded clone; other rows omit it.

TRBD2	TRBV27	NA	TRBJ2-5	CASRSAGGPEETQYF	TGTGCCAGCAGGTCTGCGGGAGGGCCGGAAGAGACCCAGTACTTC
NA	TRBV21-1	NA	TRBJ2-7	CVSSKGVGLAGKPYEQYF	TGTGTCAGCAGCAAAGGAGTCGGACTAGCGGGAAAACCCTACGAGCAGTACTTC
NA	TRBV6-5	NA	TRBJ2-7	CASSYSGGIYEQYF	TGTGCCAGCAGTTACTCAGGGGGTATCTACGAGCAGTACTTC
TRBD2	TRBV28	few	TRBJ2-1	CASSFGSGGRVF	TGTGCCAGCAGTTTCGGTAGCGGGGGGAGGGTCTTC
TRBD1	TRBV5-1	NA	TRBJ2-1	CASSFRGQGLYNEQFF	TGCGCCAGCAGCTTTCGTGGACAGGGGCTTTACAATGAGCAGTTCTTC
NA	TRBV7-8	NA	TRBJ2-1	CASSLAGPGLYNEQFF	TGTGCCAGCAGCTTAGCGGGGCCGGGACTTTACAATGAGCAGTTCTTC
NA	TRBV28	NA	TRBJ2-7	CASSSAYEQYF	TGTGCCAGCAGTTCTGCCTACGAGCAGTACTTC
NA	TRBV7-2	NA	TRBJ2-5	CASSLATGETQYF	TGTGCCAGCAGCTTAGCAACAGGAGAGACCCAGTACTTC
TRBD2	TRBV5-6	NA	TRBJ2-5	CASSPTSGVQETQYF	TGTGCCAGCAGCCCGACTAGCGGGGTCCAAGAGACCCAGTACTTC
NA	TRBV6-5	NA	TRBJ2-7	CASSSTRETEQYF	TGTGCCAGCAGTTCCACTAGGGAAACCGAGCAGTACTTC
TRBD2	TRBV7-2	once	TRBJ2-7	CASSLGGGARTYF	TGTGCCAGCAGCTTAGGCGGGGGGGCACGCACGTACTTC
TRBD1	TRBV2	NA	TRBJ2-7	CASSAGTGGSEQYF	TGTGCCAGCAGTGCCGGGACAGGGGGCTCCGAGCAGTACTTC
NA	TRBV27	NA	TRBJ2-7	CASSLSTHYEQYF	TGTGCCAGCAGTTTATCGACACACTACGAGCAGTACTTC
NA	TRBV5-6	few	TRBJ2-7	CASSLNRVSEQYF	TGTGCCAGCAGCTTGAACAGGGTGAGCGAGCAGTACTTC
NA	TRBV27	NA	TRBJ2-3	CASKKVTDSTDTQYF	TGTGCCAGCAAGAAGGTGACAGATAGCACAGATACGCAGTATTTT
NA	TRBV27	NA	TRBJ2-7	CAYLSSYEQYF	TGTGCCTATTTGAGTTCCTACGAGCAGTACTTC
TRBD2	TRBV7-2	NA	TRBJ2-1	CASSLTSGRAGEQFF	TGTGCCAGCAGCTTAACTAGCGGGAGGGCTGGTGAGCAGTTCTTC
TRBD1	TRBV19	NA	TRBJ1-1	CASSIFGTVSGAFF	TGTGCCAGTAGTATTTTCGGGACAGTATCAGGAGCTTTCTTT
TRBD1	TRBV6-6	NA	TRBJ1-5	CASSEDRSGNQPQHF	TGTGCCAGCAGTGAGGACAGGAGTGGCAATCAGCCCCAGCATTTT
NA	TRBV6-5	NA	TRBJ1-2	CASSTGASDYGYTF	TGTGCCAGCAGTACTGGAGCCTCTGACTATGGCTACACCTTC
NA	TRBV11-2	NA	TRBJ2-5	CASSATGDVETQYF	TGTGCCAGCAGCGCGACAGGAGATGTAGAGACCCAGTACTTC
NA	TRBV30	NA	TRBJ2-3	CAWSTGPTDTQYF	TGTGCCTGGAGTACAGGGCCCACAGATACGCAGTATTTT
NA	TRBV30	NA	TRBJ2-7	CAWSVSGLSYEQYF	TGTGCCTGGAGTGTCTCGGGATTGTCCTACGAGCAGTACTTC
TRBD2	TRBV28	NA	TRBJ2-7	CASSFRRGGSYEQYF	TGTGCCAGCAGTTTTCGACGCGGGGGCTCCTACGAGCAGTACTTC
NA	TRBV28	NA	TRBJ1-5	CASSPGGQSYSNQPQHF	TGTGCCAGCAGCCCAGGTGGACAGTCCTATAGCAATCAGCCCCAGCATTTT
NA	TRBV9	NA	TRBJ2-1	CASSVGGQGSYNEQFF	TGTGCCAGCAGCGTAGGAGGTCAGGGCTCCTACAATGAGCAGTTCTTC
NA	TRBV18	few	TRBJ2-3	CASSLRDTNTDTQYF	TGTGCCAGCTCGCTAAGGGACACGAACACAGATACGCAGTATTTT